These T cell receptor beta chains were read from a single sample in a study of T cell responses to AZD1222 COVID-19 vaccine. Repertoires were generated with immunoSEQ multiplex PCR, while TCRdb's copy carries only in-frame clones and drops some. The sample lists about 81,000 clones; 75% to 95% were seen once. The input for sequencing was peripheral blood, taken 28 days after the second AZD1222 dose. These receptors all come from an adult who received the AZD1222 COVID-19 vaccine. Both conserved end residues are part of each CDR3. The order of the fields is CDR3 protein, CDR3 DNA, CDR3 length, V gene, clone size, J gene, D gene. The D gene is left open where the match is weak. The size entry is marked missing in some rows and otherwise reads once, few, many or a size class.

CDR3: CASSLGSLLIQNIQYF
DNA: TGTGCCAGCAGCTTGGGGAGCTTATTAATACAAAACATTCAGTACTTC
length: 16
V: TRBV5-5
size: once
J: TRBJ2-4
D: -

CDR3: CASSLGVSSPYYGYTF
DNA: TGTGCCAGCAGCTTAGGGGTGTCCAGCCCGTACTATGGCTACACCTTC
length: 16
V: TRBV7-8
size: -
J: TRBJ1-2
D: -

CDR3: CASSYSSYEQYF
DNA: TGTGCCAGCAGTTACTCTAGCTACGAGCAGTACTTC
length: 12
V: TRBV6-5
size: -
J: TRBJ2-7
D: -

CDR3: CASSLGLAGGPSTDTQYF
DNA: TGTGCCAGCAGCCTCGGACTAGCGGGGGGGCCTAGCACAGATACGCAGTATTTT
length: 18
V: TRBV7-8
size: -
J: TRBJ2-3
D: TRBD2

CDR3: CASSRLPGSLLYNEQFF
DNA: TGTGCCAGCAGCCGTCTCCCCGGTAGCTTACTCTACAATGAGCAGTTCTTC
length: 17
V: TRBV7-8
size: -
J: TRBJ2-1
D: -

CDR3: CASSQDPGTDTQYF
DNA: TGCGCCAGCAGCCAAGATCCGGGCACAGATACGCAGTATTTT
length: 14
V: TRBV4-1
size: -
J: TRBJ2-3
D: -

CDR3: CASRSQGAKNSPLHF
DNA: TGTGCCAGCAGAAGCCAGGGGGCTAAGAATTCACCCCTCCACTTT
length: 15
V: TRBV2
size: -
J: TRBJ1-6
D: TRBD1

CDR3: CASSIQGRGQPQHF
DNA: TGTGCCAGCTCCATACAGGGTCGGGGTCAGCCCCAGCATTTT
length: 14
V: TRBV18
size: few
J: TRBJ1-5
D: -

CDR3: CASSLQGGYTF
DNA: TGTGCCAGCAGTTTACAGGGAGGCTACACCTTC
length: 11
V: TRBV28
size: -
J: TRBJ1-2
D: -

CDR3: CATSDLRDGSTDTQYF
DNA: TGTGCCACCAGTGATCTCCGGGACGGCTCCACAGATACGCAGTATTTT
length: 16
V: TRBV24-1
size: -
J: TRBJ2-3
D: -

CDR3: CASSPQGNPGEKLFF
DNA: TGTGCCAGCAGCCCGCAGGGGAACCCCGGGGAAAAACTGTTTTTT
length: 15
V: TRBV7-9
size: -
J: TRBJ1-4
D: -

CDR3: CASSQDGGQDQPQHF
DNA: TGTGCCAGCAGCCAAGATGGGGGGCAGGATCAGCCCCAGCATTTT
length: 15
V: TRBV4-2
size: -
J: TRBJ1-5
D: -

CDR3: CASSLPGSSYEQYF
DNA: TGCGCCAGCAGCTTGCCCGGGAGCTCCTACGAGCAGTACTTC
length: 14
V: TRBV5-1
size: -
J: TRBJ2-7
D: -

CDR3: CASSLYGREAFF
DNA: TGTGCCAGCAGCTTATACGGCAGGGAAGCTTTCTTT
length: 12
V: TRBV7-2
size: -
J: TRBJ1-1
D: -

CDR3: CASSPTGNQPQHF
DNA: TGTGCCAGCAGCCCGACAGGGAACCAGCCCCAGCATTTT
length: 13
V: TRBV4-2
size: -
J: TRBJ1-5
D: TRBD1

CDR3: CASFFHPSNQPQHF
DNA: TGTGCCAGCTTTTTTCACCCAAGCAATCAGCCCCAGCATTTT
length: 14
V: TRBV27
size: -
J: TRBJ1-5
D: -

CDR3: CASSFGPPNEQYF
DNA: TGTGCCAGCAGCTTCGGACCACCGAACGAGCAGTACTTC
length: 13
V: TRBV5-4
size: -
J: TRBJ2-7
D: -

CDR3: CASSRTGGNQPQHF
DNA: TGTGCCAGCAGTCGGACAGGGGGCAATCAGCCCCAGCATTTT
length: 14
V: TRBV2
size: -
J: TRBJ1-5
D: TRBD1

CDR3: CASSLDRDYGYTF
DNA: TGTGCCAGCAGTCTTGACAGGGACTATGGCTACACCTTC
length: 13
V: TRBV28
size: -
J: TRBJ1-2
D: TRBD1

CDR3: CASSFAGGEYNEQFF
DNA: TGTGCCAGCAGCTTTGCGGGAGGGGAGTACAATGAGCAGTTCTTC
length: 15
V: TRBV7-8
size: -
J: TRBJ2-1
D: TRBD2

CDR3: CASSSSGAFISGNTIYF
DNA: TGTGCCAGCAGTTCGTCAGGGGCCTTTATCTCTGGAAACACCATATATTTT
length: 17
V: TRBV28
size: few
J: TRBJ1-3
D: -

CDR3: CASSPGRGTEAFF
DNA: TGTGCCAGCTCACCGGGGAGGGGCACTGAAGCTTTCTTT
length: 13
V: TRBV18
size: -
J: TRBJ1-1
D: -

CDR3: CASSLAGYTEAFF
DNA: TGTGCCAGCAGTTTAGCAGGGTACACTGAAGCTTTCTTT
length: 13
V: TRBV12-3/TRBV12-4
size: once
J: TRBJ1-1
D: -

CDR3: CASSPGLAGGGTDTQYF
DNA: TGTGCCAGCAGCCCGGGACTAGCGGGGGGTGGGACAGATACGCAGTATTTT
length: 17
V: TRBV3-1/TRBV3-2
size: -
J: TRBJ2-3
D: TRBD2

CDR3: CASRTGPEAFF
DNA: TGTGCCAGCAGGACCGGGCCGGAGGCTTTCTTT
length: 11
V: TRBV14
size: -
J: TRBJ1-1
D: -

CDR3: CASSVGPLGAQYF
DNA: TGTGCCAGCAGCGTAGGACCCCTTGGGGCCCAGTACTTC
length: 13
V: TRBV9
size: few
J: TRBJ2-5
D: -

CDR3: CASSLWASGSYNEQFF
DNA: TGTGCCAGCAGCTTATGGGCAAGCGGCTCCTACAATGAGCAGTTCTTC
length: 16
V: TRBV7-2
size: -
J: TRBJ2-1
D: -

CDR3: CASSPPADNAYGYTF
DNA: TGTGCCAGCTCACCACCGGCGGACAACGCCTATGGCTACACCTTC
length: 15
V: TRBV18
size: -
J: TRBJ1-2
D: -

CDR3: CASSLAGGVRGETQYF
DNA: TGTGCCAGCAGCTTAGCGGGGGGAGTAAGAGGAGAGACCCAGTACTTC
length: 16
V: TRBV7-2
size: once
J: TRBJ2-5
D: -

CDR3: CATSDLGGLAVNTGELFF
DNA: TGTGCCACCAGTGATTTGGGAGGACTAGCGGTGAACACCGGGGAGCTGTTTTTT
length: 18
V: TRBV24-1
size: -
J: TRBJ2-2
D: TRBD2

CDR3: CASSIAGQGATDTQYF
DNA: TGCGCCAGCAGTATCGCAGGACAGGGGGCGACAGATACGCAGTATTTT
length: 16
V: TRBV5-1
size: once
J: TRBJ2-3
D: TRBD1

CDR3: CASSPGSLPRGYEQYF
DNA: TGCGCCAGCAGCCCTGGATCCTTACCGAGAGGTTACGAGCAGTACTTC
length: 16
V: TRBV5-1
size: few
J: TRBJ2-7
D: -

CDR3: CASSLKFSIRHSYEQYF
DNA: TGTGCCAGCAGTTTAAAGTTTTCCATTCGTCATTCCTACGAGCAGTACTTC
length: 17
V: TRBV28
size: -
J: TRBJ2-7
D: -

CDR3: CATSAITARARELFF
DNA: TGCGCCACGTCCGCCATTACTGCCCGTGCTCGGGAGCTGTTTTTT
length: 15
V: TRBV5-1
size: -
J: TRBJ2-2
D: -

CDR3: CASRDSVSNQPQHF
DNA: TGCGCCAGCAGGGACAGCGTTAGCAATCAGCCCCAGCATTTT
length: 14
V: TRBV4-1
size: -
J: TRBJ1-5
D: -

CDR3: CASRMGLADSSYEQYF
DNA: TGTGCCAGCAGGATGGGACTAGCGGATAGCTCCTACGAGCAGTACTTC
length: 16
V: TRBV27
size: -
J: TRBJ2-7
D: TRBD2

CDR3: CASSTSGQNTEAFF
DNA: TGCGCCAGCAGCACCTCCGGACAGAACACTGAAGCTTTCTTT
length: 14
V: TRBV5-1
size: once
J: TRBJ1-1
D: -

CDR3: CASNNRDRGGGYTF
DNA: TGTGCCAGCAACAACCGGGACAGGGGAGGTGGCTACACCTTC
length: 14
V: TRBV7-9
size: -
J: TRBJ1-2
D: TRBD1

CDR3: CASSPGLGQTNQPQHF
DNA: TGTGCCAGCTCACCGGGATTAGGACAGACCAATCAGCCCCAGCATTTT
length: 16
V: TRBV18
size: -
J: TRBJ1-5
D: -

CDR3: CASSVARKGPGGAFF
DNA: TGTGCCAGCAGCGTAGCTCGGAAGGGTCCCGGCGGGGCTTTCTTT
length: 15
V: TRBV9
size: -
J: TRBJ1-1
D: -

CDR3: CASSIDMTGDLPNYGYTF
DNA: TGTGCCAGTAGTATAGATATGACAGGGGATTTACCCAACTATGGCTACACCTTC
length: 18
V: TRBV19
size: -
J: TRBJ1-2
D: TRBD1

CDR3: CSVGGLAGAEQFF
DNA: TGCAGCGTCGGGGGACTAGCGGGAGCTGAGCAGTTCTTC
length: 13
V: TRBV29-1
size: -
J: TRBJ2-1
D: TRBD2

CDR3: CASSILPGGNQPQHF
DNA: TGTGCCAGTAGTATATTACCTGGAGGCAATCAGCCCCAGCATTTT
length: 15
V: TRBV19
size: -
J: TRBJ1-5
D: -

CDR3: CASSSQGTLETQYF
DNA: TGTGCCAGTAGTTCCCAGGGTACTTTGGAGACCCAGTACTTC
length: 14
V: TRBV19
size: -
J: TRBJ2-5
D: -

CDR3: CASSPGLAAEQYF
DNA: TGTGCCAGCAGCCCGGGACTAGCGGCCGAGCAGTACTTC
length: 13
V: TRBV7-3
size: -
J: TRBJ2-7
D: TRBD2

CDR3: CAWSVGPEQYF
DNA: TGTGCCTGGAGTGTAGGACCCGAGCAGTACTTC
length: 11
V: TRBV30
size: -
J: TRBJ2-7
D: -

CDR3: CASSQDQGEDTQYF
DNA: TGCGCCAGCAGCCAAGATCAGGGTGAAGATACGCAGTATTTT
length: 14
V: TRBV4-1
size: -
J: TRBJ2-3
D: -

CDR3: CASATRDRVENQPQHF
DNA: TGTGCCAGCGCCACCCGGGACAGGGTGGAAAATCAGCCCCAGCATTTT
length: 16
V: TRBV2
size: -
J: TRBJ1-5
D: TRBD1

CDR3: CASRRGPVGELFF
DNA: TGTGCCAGCAGGAGGGGCCCAGTCGGGGAGCTGTTTTTT
length: 13
V: TRBV2
size: few
J: TRBJ2-2
D: -